The TCR beta chain under discussion was sequenced for a study of response to subunit inactivated influenza vaccine. Each CDR3 protein is one row after TCRdb ran MiXCR on the RT-PCR reads. The repertoire includes approximately 700,000 distinct CDR3 sequences, around 13% of them detected once, and around 6.5% sits in the top ten. The sample holds a few counts of this clonotype. Germline CDR1 reads SGHRS; CDR2 reads YFSETQ. V was clipped by 0 bases and J by 13 bases; unmatched bases: 3. CDR3 size: 12 residues. The sequence was collected from a man between 45 and 60 years old who received an inactivated influenza vaccine. The specimen was PBMCs from blood, collected less than 15 days before vaccination. V usage is TRBV5-1 and J usage is TRBJ2-4; 8 nucleotides align to TRBD1. Here the CDR3 DNA reads TGCGCCAGCAGCTTGGAGGGACAGGAACAGTACTTC. Amino acid sequence: CASSLEGQEQYF.